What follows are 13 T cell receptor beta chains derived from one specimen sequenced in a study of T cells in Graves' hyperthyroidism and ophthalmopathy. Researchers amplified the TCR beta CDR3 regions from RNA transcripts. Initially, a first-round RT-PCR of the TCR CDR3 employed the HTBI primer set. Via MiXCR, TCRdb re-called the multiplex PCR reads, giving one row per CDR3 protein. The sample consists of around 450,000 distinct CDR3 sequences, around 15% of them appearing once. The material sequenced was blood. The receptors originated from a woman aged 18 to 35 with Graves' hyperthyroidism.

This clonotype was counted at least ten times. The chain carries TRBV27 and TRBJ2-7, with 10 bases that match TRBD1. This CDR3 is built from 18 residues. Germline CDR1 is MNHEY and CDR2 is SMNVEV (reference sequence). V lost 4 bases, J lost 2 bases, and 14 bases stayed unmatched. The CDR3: CASSSNRGTGVAPYEQYF. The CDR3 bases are TGTGCCAGCAGTTCAAACCGGGGGACAGGGGTAGCTCCCTACGAGCAGTACTTC.

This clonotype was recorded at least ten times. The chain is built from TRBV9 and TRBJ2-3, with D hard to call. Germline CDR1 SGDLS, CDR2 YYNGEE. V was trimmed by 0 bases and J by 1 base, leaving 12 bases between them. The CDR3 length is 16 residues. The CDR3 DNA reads TGTGCCAGCAGCGTAGCTGACAACGCAGGCACAGATACGCAGTATTTT. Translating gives CASSVADNAGTDTQYF. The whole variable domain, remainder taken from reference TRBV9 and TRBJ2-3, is DSGVTQTPKHLITATGQRVTLRCSPRSGDLSVYWYQQSLDQGLQFLIQYYNGEERAKGNILERFSAQQFPDLHSELNLSSLELGDSALYFCASSVADNAGTDTQYFGPGTRLTVL.

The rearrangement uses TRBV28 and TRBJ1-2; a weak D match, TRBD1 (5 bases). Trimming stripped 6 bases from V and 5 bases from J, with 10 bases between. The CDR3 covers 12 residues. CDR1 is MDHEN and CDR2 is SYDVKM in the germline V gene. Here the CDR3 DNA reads TGTGCCAGCAGGCCGGGGGGATATGGCTACACCTTC. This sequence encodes CASRPGGYGYTF.

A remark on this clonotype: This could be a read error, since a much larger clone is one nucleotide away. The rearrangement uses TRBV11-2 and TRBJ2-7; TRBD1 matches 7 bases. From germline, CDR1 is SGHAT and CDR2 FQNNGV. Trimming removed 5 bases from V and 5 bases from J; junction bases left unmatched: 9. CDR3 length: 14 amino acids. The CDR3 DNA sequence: TGTGCCAGCAGCCGACCGACAGGGCACCACGAGCAGTACTTC. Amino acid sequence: CASSRPTGHHEQYF. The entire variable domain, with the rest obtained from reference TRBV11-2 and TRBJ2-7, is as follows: EAGVAQSPRYKIIEKRQSVAFWCNPISGHATLYWYQQILGQGPKLLIQFQNNGVVDDSQLPKDRFSAERLKGVDSTLKIQPAKLEDSAVYLCASSRPTGHHEQYFGPGTRLTVT.

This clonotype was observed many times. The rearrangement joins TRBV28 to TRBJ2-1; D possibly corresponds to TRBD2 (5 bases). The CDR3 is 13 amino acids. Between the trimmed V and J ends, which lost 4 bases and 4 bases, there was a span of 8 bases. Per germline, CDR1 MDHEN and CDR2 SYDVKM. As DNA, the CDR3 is TGTGCCAGCAGTTCAAGCGGTTACAATGAGCAGTTCTTC. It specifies CASSSSGYNEQFF.

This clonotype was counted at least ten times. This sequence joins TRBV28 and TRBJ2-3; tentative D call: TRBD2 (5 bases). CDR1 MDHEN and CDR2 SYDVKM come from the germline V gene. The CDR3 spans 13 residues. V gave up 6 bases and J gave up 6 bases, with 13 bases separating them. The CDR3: CASRPGLPDTQYF. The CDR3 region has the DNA TGTGCCAGCAGACCCGGACTCCCGGATACGCAGTATTTT.

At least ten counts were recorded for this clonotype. The CDR3 DNA reads as TGTGCCTGGATGAGAATGGGGGGGAGCTCCTACAATGAGCAGTTCTTC. This translates into CAWMRMGGSSYNEQFF. The gene calls are TRBV30 and TRBJ2-1; 7 bases line up with TRBD2. CDR1 GTSNPN and CDR2 SVGIG come from the germline V gene (reference sequence). The CDR3 consists of 16 residues. V trimming: 4 bases; J trimming: 0 bases; junction bases outside the gene matches: 9.

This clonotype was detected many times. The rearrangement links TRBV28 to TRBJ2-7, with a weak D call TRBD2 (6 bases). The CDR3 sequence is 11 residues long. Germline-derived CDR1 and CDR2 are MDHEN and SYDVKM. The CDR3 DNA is TGTACACATCCGGCGGGATACGAGCAGTACTTC. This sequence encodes CTHPAGYEQYF.

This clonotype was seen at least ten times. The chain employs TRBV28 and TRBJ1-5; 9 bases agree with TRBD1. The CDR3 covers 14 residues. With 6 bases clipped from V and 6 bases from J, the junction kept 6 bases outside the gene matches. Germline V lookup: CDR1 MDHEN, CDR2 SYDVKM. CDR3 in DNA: TGTGCCAGCAGCCTGGACAGGGGATTTCAGCCCCAGCATTTT. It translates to CASSLDRGFQPQHF.

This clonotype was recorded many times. The CDR3, as DNA: TGTGCCAGCAGTTTAAGACAGTACACCGGGGAGCTGTTTTTT. Amino acid sequence: CASSLRQYTGELFF. This rearrangement joins TRBV28 to TRBJ2-2, with a tentative D call TRBD1 (5 bases). CDR3 length: 14 residues. CDR1 and CDR2 from the germline V gene are MDHEN and SYDVKM. V lost 2 bases, J lost 3 bases, and 7 bases lay in between.

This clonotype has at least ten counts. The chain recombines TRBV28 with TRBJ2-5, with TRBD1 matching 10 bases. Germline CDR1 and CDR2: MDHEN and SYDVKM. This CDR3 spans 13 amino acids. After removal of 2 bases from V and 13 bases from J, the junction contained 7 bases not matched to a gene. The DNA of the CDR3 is TGTGCCAGCAGTTTACCCTCGACAGGGGGCCCGTACTTC. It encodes CASSLPSTGGPYF.

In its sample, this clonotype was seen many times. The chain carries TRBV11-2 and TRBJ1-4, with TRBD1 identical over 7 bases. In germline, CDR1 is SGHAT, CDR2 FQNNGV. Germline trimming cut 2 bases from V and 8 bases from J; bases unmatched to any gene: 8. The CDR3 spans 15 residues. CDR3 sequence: CASSLLTGVGEKLFF. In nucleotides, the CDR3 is TGTGCCAGCAGCTTACTTACAGGGGTTGGGGAAAAACTGTTTTTT.

The CDR3 region has the DNA TGCGCCAGCAGGGATCCTAGCGGGAGTTCCTACGAGCAGTACTTC. Translated: CASRDPSGSSYEQYF. V is TRBV10-2 and J is TRBJ2-7, with 10 bases aligning to TRBD2. V shed 6 bases, J shed 1 base, and the junction held 6 bases outside the gene matches. Germline CDR1 WSHSY, CDR2 SAAADI. The CDR3 has 15 residues.